This record looks at one TCR beta chain sequence and its context. This entry belongs to a study of cytomegalovirus exposure and HLA in healthy donors. The PCR made use of 60 Vbeta and 13 Jbeta primers. The method was immunoSEQ multiplex PCR; TCRdb's version includes in-frame clones alone and lacks a portion of them. The sample consists of just over 70,000 clones, around 70% of them appearing once. This TCR was sampled from a human donor in good health. The sample was PBMCs.

The DNA of the CDR3 is TGTGCCACCAGCAGAACGCAGGGCTACGAGCAGTACTTC. Amino acids: CATSRTQGYEQYF. The chain combines TRBV15 with TRBJ2-7; perhaps TRBD1 as D (5 bases). CDR3 length: 13 amino acids. CDR1 is LNHNV, CDR2 YYDKDF, per germline (reference sequence). Trimming cost V 2 bases and J 3 bases, with 8 bases left between them. Using reference TRBV15 and TRBJ2-7 for the parts outside the CDR3, the full variable domain is DAMVIQNPRYQVTQFGKPVTLSCSQTLNHNVMYWYQQKSSQAPKLLFHYYDKDFNNEADTPDNFQSRRPNTSFCFLDIRSPGLGDTAMYLCATSRTQGYEQYFGPGTRLTVT.